This TCR beta chain was sequenced in a study of shared clonotypes between healthy human individuals. About the study: For every donor, three CD4 naive, three CD4 memory, two CD8 naive and one CD8 memory plates were used.

Study-wide findings and caveats: Specimens sampled were limited to blood, with tissue repertoires likely differing. A handful of donors shared approximately 5% of their naive CD4 clonotypes.

Naive CD8 cells lacked CD45RO, underwent positive selection for CCR7 and left out terminally differentiated effector memory CD45RA+ cells. CDR3 length equals 16 residues. V lost 0 bases and J lost 2; bases outside the gene matches: 4. From germline, CDR1 is SGHAT and CDR2 FQNNGV. For this clone: What it binds is not known.

The protocol was immunoSEQ multiplex PCR, while the TCRdb copy is restricted to in-frame clones and leaves out a portion. The sample contains 1.5 million to 2.5 million clones, approximately 95% of which appear only once. The specimen was naive CD8+ T cells sorted from blood. This chain joins TRBV11-2 and TRBJ2-7; 10 bases match TRBD1. This clonotype was sampled from a man aged 18 to 29 in good health. The CDR3 sequence: CASSLEGTGATYEQYF. CDR3 DNA sequence: TGTGCCAGCAGCTTAGAGGGGACAGGGGCGACCTACGAGCAGTACTTC.